A selection of T cell receptor beta chains follows, all from one sample in a study of vaccination effects on CD4 cells after COVID-19. These TCRs are of unknown antigen specificity. Sequencing used immunoSEQ multiplex PCR; TCRdb keeps in-frame clones, though not all of them. The table includes some 79,000 clones, about 70% detected once. The sample was CD4+ T cells from PBMCs cultured with HCoV-229E spike peptides, taken before COVID-19 vaccination. These receptors were taken from a human donor who received a COVID-19 vaccine. The CDR3 runs from the conserved cysteine through the conserved F or W. The D gene is left open where the match is weak. A row's size may be missing; if present it is once, few, many or a size class.

TRBV2	TRBJ2-6	-	TRBD1	TGTGCCACACAGCCGGGACAGCCCCCTCTTCGGGCCAACGTCCTGACTTTC	CATQPGQPPLRANVLTF
TRBV5-1	TRBJ1-4	-	-	TGCGCCAGCAGCTTGGCCGGGGTATCTAATGAAAAACTGTTTTTT	CASSLAGVSNEKLFF
TRBV5-5	TRBJ1-2	-	-	TGTGCCAGCAGCTTGACGGTCTCCCCAGGGCCTGGTGGCTACACCTTC	CASSLTVSPGPGGYTF
TRBV10-1	TRBJ2-1	-	-	TGCGCCAGCAGCCGGGACTCCTACAATGAGCAGTTCTTC	CASSRDSYNEQFF
TRBV9	TRBJ2-1	-	-	TGTGCCAGCAGCCCTAAGGGGGGACGTACCTACAATGAGCAGTTCTTC	CASSPKGGRTYNEQFF
TRBV6-1	TRBJ2-3	-	TRBD1	TGTGCCAGCAGTGAAAGACCAGGGGGAGTTAGCACAGATACGCAGTATTTT	CASSERPGGVSTDTQYF
TRBV27	TRBJ1-6	-	-	TGTGCCAGCAGTCCGACGGGTGTGAACTCCTATAATTCACCCCTCCACTTT	CASSPTGVNSYNSPLHF
TRBV5-1	TRBJ2-1	-	TRBD1	TGCGCCAGCAGCTCCTGGGACAGGCACCCGTCGGATGAGCAGTTCTTC	CASSSWDRHPSDEQFF
TRBV28	TRBJ1-1	-	-	TGTGCCAGCAGGGGTGGGGGGGGCCAGGACACTGAAGCTTTCTTT	CASRGGGGQDTEAFF
TRBV18	TRBJ2-6	few	-	TGTGCCAGCTCACCAGGGACCGGGGCCAACGTCCTGACTTTC	CASSPGTGANVLTF
TRBV5-4	TRBJ2-5	-	-	TGTGCCCTTGGGCGGTTCCAAGAGACCCAGTACTTC	CALGRFQETQYF
TRBV7-9	TRBJ2-5	-	-	TGTGCCAGCAGCTTAGGTAGCCACGAGGGTCAAGAGACCCAGTACTTC	CASSLGSHEGQETQYF
TRBV25-1	TRBJ1-1	-	-	TGTGCCAGCACCCGGGACAACTCCGTCAAACTGAACACTGAAGCTTTCTTT	CASTRDNSVKLNTEAFF
TRBV6-6	TRBJ2-5	-	TRBD1	TGTGCCAGCAGCTTGGGCGGGACAGGGGCGGGGACCCAGTACTTC	CASSLGGTGAGTQYF
TRBV7-2	TRBJ2-1	-	-	TGTGCCAGCAGCTTAGCCTCCGAGCAGTTCTTC	CASSLASEQFF
TRBV18	TRBJ2-3	-	-	TGTGCCAGCTCATCCCTCAGGAGAGATACGCAGTATTTT	CASSSLRRDTQYF
TRBV2	TRBJ1-1	-	-	TGTGCCAGCAGTGACAGGGGTATAAACACTGAAGCTTTCTTT	CASSDRGINTEAFF
TRBV30	TRBJ1-6	-	-	TGTGCCTGGAGTGTACGGCCGAGCTCCTATAATTCACCCCTCCACTTT	CAWSVRPSSYNSPLHF
TRBV14	TRBJ1-5	-	-	TGTGCCAGCAGCCAAGATTTTTGGGGGAATCAGCCCCAGCATTTT	CASSQDFWGNQPQHF
TRBV18	TRBJ2-5	-	TRBD1	TGTGCCAGCTCACTACAGGGGGCGCGACAAGAGACCCAGTACTTC	CASSLQGARQETQYF
TRBV7-9	TRBJ2-1	-	TRBD1	TGTGCCAGCAGCTCGACAGGGATTTCCTACAATGAGCAGTTCTTC	CASSSTGISYNEQFF
TRBV9	TRBJ2-3	-	-	TGTGCCAGCAGCCCTAGTACAGATACGCAGTATTTT	CASSPSTDTQYF
TRBV19	TRBJ2-5	-	TRBD2	TGTGCCAGTAGTCCGACTAGCGGAACTTATGAGACCCAGTACTTC	CASSPTSGTYETQYF
TRBV5-1	TRBJ2-2	few	-	TGCGCCAGCAGCCTAGGATCCAGGGATCGTGGCACCGGGGAGCTGTTTTTT	CASSLGSRDRGTGELFF
TRBV6-2/TRBV6-3	TRBJ1-1	-	TRBD1	TGTGCCAGCAGCCGACCTCCAGGGGGCGTGGAGGCTTTCTTT	CASSRPPGGVEAFF
TRBV5-1	TRBJ1-1	-	-	TGCGCCAGCAGCTTGGTGTCGGGACGTAACACTGAAGCTTTCTTT	CASSLVSGRNTEAFF
TRBV6-5	TRBJ1-2	-	-	TGTGCCAGCAGTTTCACAGGGAACTATGGCTACACCTTC	CASSFTGNYGYTF
TRBV18	TRBJ2-3	-	-	TGTGCCAGCTCACCAGGGAGAACAGATACGCAGTATTTT	CASSPGRTDTQYF
TRBV12-3/TRBV12-4	TRBJ2-3	-	-	TGTGCCAGCAGACCCGATGTGAATACGCAGTATTTT	CASRPDVNTQYF
TRBV5-4	TRBJ2-4	-	-	TGTGCCAGCAGCTTCCCGGGATTTGGGAACATTCAGTACTTC	CASSFPGFGNIQYF
TRBV5-1	TRBJ1-4	-	-	TGCGCCAGCAGCCCCCAGGGTCGAGAGGAAAAACTGTTTTTT	CASSPQGREEKLFF
TRBV30	TRBJ2-5	-	-	TGTGCCTGGAGTGTTTCGGCAGGGGTTTTGGAGACCCAGTACTTC	CAWSVSAGVLETQYF
TRBV9	TRBJ2-2	-	-	TGTGCCAGCAGCGTACAGGCCACCGGGGAGCTGTTTTTT	CASSVQATGELFF
TRBV19	TRBJ2-1	-	TRBD1	TGTGCTACTAGTCCCAGGGGGTGGGACTACAATGAGCAGTTCTTC	CATSPRGWDYNEQFF
TRBV30	TRBJ1-5	-	TRBD1	TGTGCCTGGAGTGTATCTGTAGGGGGCCCTTATAGCAATCAGCCCCAGCATTTT	CAWSVSVGGPYSNQPQHF
TRBV5-1	TRBJ1-6	-	-	TGCGCCAGCATGCATGGGACCCAGGTTGGAGACCTCCACTTT	CASMHGTQVGDLHF
TRBV25-1	TRBJ2-3	-	-	TGTGCCAGCAGCGGGGGTCTAAGCACAGATACGCAGTATTTT	CASSGGLSTDTQYF
TRBV6-5	TRBJ2-3	-	-	TGTGCCAGCAGCGGACTCGGTGGGCAGTATTTT	CASSGLGGQYF
TRBV6-5	TRBJ1-2	-	-	TGTGCCAGCAGTTACGCTTTCCAGGGGAACTATGGCTACACCTTC	CASSYAFQGNYGYTF
TRBV4-1	TRBJ1-5	-	-	TGCGCCAGCAGCACTTTCCGGGATATCAATCAGCCCCAGCATTTT	CASSTFRDINQPQHF
TRBV5-6	TRBJ1-1	-	-	TGTGCCAGCAGCTGGAGGGGACCTAACACTGAAGCTTTCTTT	CASSWRGPNTEAFF
TRBV29-1	TRBJ1-2	-	-	TGCAGCGTAAATACAGGTTCCTATGGCTACACCTTC	CSVNTGSYGYTF